The 13 T cell receptor beta chains below were found in one sample sequenced in a study of OX40 agonist ivuxolimab in advanced cancers. The table came from immunoSEQ multiplex PCR; TCRdb's copy has only in-frame clones and leaves some out. Of 90,000 to 120,000 clones detected, 91% appear once; the ten largest clones hold 1% to 1.5%. Sequenced material: CD4+ or CD8+ T cells sorted from blood, taken in a trial of the OX40 agonist ivuxolimab. Receptors originate from an adult with an advanced solid tumor such as melanoma, head and neck, liver or kidney cancer.

The gene calls are TRBV2 and TRBJ2-3, with TRBD2 identical over 7 bases. V was pared by 6 bases and J by 5 bases, with 5 bases of the junction left unmatched. Germline V gene data show CDR1 as SNHLY and CDR2 as FYNNEI. CDR3 length: 13 residues. The CDR3 DNA reads TGTGCCAGCAGCGTCCTAGCGGTAGATACGCAGTATTTT. Translation: CASSVLAVDTQYF.

V is TRBV4-1 and J is TRBJ2-7; weak D call: TRBD2 (6 bases). Germline V lookup: CDR1 MGHRA, CDR2 YSYEKL. V gave up 4 bases and J gave up 0 bases, with 13 bases separating them. This CDR3 comprises 15 residues. The CDR3 is CASSPTPGLSYEQYF. In nucleotides, the CDR3 is TGCGCCAGCAGCCCCACCCCGGGACTCTCCTACGAGCAGTACTTC.

This clone ranks as medium-sized. This rearrangement joins TRBV14 to TRBJ1-2; no reliable D call. The CDR3 is made up of 15 amino acids. V gave up 4 bases and J gave up 2 bases, with 14 bases separating them. The germline V gene encodes CDR1 SGHDN and CDR2 FVKESK. CDR3 bases: TGTGCCAGCAGCCTTCGGGAGGGTTGGAACTATGGCTACACCTTC. This translates into CASSLREGWNYGYTF.

The chain couples TRBV7-9 to TRBJ2-3; the D is unclear. This CDR3 is 15 amino acids long. Trimming cost V 1 base and J 6 bases, with 14 bases left between them. Germline CDR1 reads SEHNR; CDR2 reads FQNEAQ (reference sequence). CDR3 in amino acids: CASSLESPLVDTQYF. The CDR3 DNA is TGTGCCAGCAGCTTAGAGAGCCCCCTGGTGGATACGCAGTATTTT.

The V gene is TRBV9, the J gene TRBJ2-1; TRBD1 matches 9 bases. Germline assignment: CDR1 SGDLS and CDR2 YYNGEE. The V segment lost 3 bases and the J segment 8 bases; nucleotides outside the gene matches: 9. The CDR3 loop spans 15 amino acids. The CDR3 loop is CASSGGTGKVDEQFF. CDR3 DNA sequence: TGTGCCAGCAGCGGGGGGACAGGGAAAGTGGATGAGCAGTTCTTC.

The CDR3 sequence: CASTVTSGELETQYF. As DNA, the CDR3 is TGTGCCAGTACCGTAACTAGCGGGGAGCTAGAGACCCAGTACTTC. The chain links TRBV19 to TRBJ2-5, with 10 bases matching TRBD2. V dropped 7 bases and J dropped 4; count of bases not matched to a gene: 9. Per germline, CDR1 LNHDA and CDR2 SQIVND (reference sequence). CDR3 length equals 15 residues.

This chain joins TRBV7-3 and TRBJ1-1; D is undetermined. Germline-derived CDR1 and CDR2 are SGHTA and FQGTGA. V lost 5 bases and J lost 7, with 14 bases in between. CDR3 size: 13 residues. CDR3 nucleotides: TGTGCCAGCAGCGGTCGGTTCGACCTTGAAGCTTTCTTT. Translation gives CASSGRFDLEAFF. Full variable domain (rest looked up from reference TRBV7-3 and TRBJ1-1): GAGVSQTPSNKVTEKGKYVELRCDPISGHTALYWYRQSLGQGPEFLIYFQGTGAADDSGLPNDRFFAVRPEGSVSTLKIQRTERGDSAVYLCASSGRFDLEAFFGQGTRLTVV.

V gene TRBV4-3 combines with J gene TRBJ2-1; the D gene is possibly TRBD1 (6 bases). This CDR3 region has 18 residues. The germline V and J ends were trimmed by 0 bases and 8 bases, with 23 bases remaining between them. Germline V gives CDR1 LGHNA, CDR2 YSLEER. The CDR3: CASSQDLVVSGAKDEQFF. The CDR3 coding sequence is TGCGCCAGCAGCCAAGATTTGGTTGTGTCAGGGGCAAAGGATGAGCAGTTCTTC.

In DNA form, the CDR3 reads TGTGCCAGCAGTTACCTCGCACCTAGCGGGAAGTACGAGCAGTACTTC. It codes for CASSYLAPSGKYEQYF. The V gene is TRBV6-5, the J gene TRBJ2-7, with 9 bases matching TRBD2. The CDR3 contains 16 residues. Losses at the gene ends were 2 bases for V and 4 bases for J; bases not matched to a gene: 9. Per the germline V gene, CDR1 is MNHEY and CDR2 is SVGAGI.

This clone was observed a single time. The chain is built from TRBV27 and TRBJ2-5; D is possibly TRBD1 or TRBD2 (6 bases each). The germline V gene encodes CDR1 MNHEY and CDR2 SMNVEV (reference sequence). This CDR3 is built from 15 residues. Trimming removed 5 bases from V and 5 bases from J, with 18 bases in between. Here the CDR3 DNA reads TGTGCCAGCAGTCCCGGGTTCGGGGGCTATGAGACCCAGTACTTC. Translating it yields CASSPGFGGYETQYF.

This clone was detected a few times. The genes are TRBV20-1 and TRBJ1-1; TRBD1 might be the D (5 bases). The CDR3 is 11 residues long. CDR1 is DFQATT and CDR2 is SNEGSKA in the germline V gene (reference sequence). Trimming took 5 bases from V and 8 from J, leaving 12 bases between them. CDR3 bases: TGCAGTGCTGGGGACGCCGGAGAAGCTTTCTTT. Translated, it gives CSAGDAGEAFF.

The chain joins TRBV15 to TRBJ2-5, with 9 bases matching TRBD2. The V segment lost 1 base and the J segment 5 bases; nucleotides outside the gene matches: 11. The length of the CDR3 is 17 residues. CDR1 and CDR2 (germline): LNHNV, YYDKDF (reference sequence). Here the CDR3 reads CATSRGSSGDPRETQYF. Here the CDR3 DNA reads TGTGCCACCAGCAGAGGTTCTAGCGGGGATCCTCGTGAGACCCAGTACTTC.

V usage is TRBV18 and J usage is TRBJ1-5, with D perhaps TRBD1 (5 bases). The CDR3 has 13 residues. CDR1 is KGHSH and CDR2 is LQKENI in the germline V gene. V lost 6 bases and J 6 bases, leaving 12 bases between the germline ends. CDR3 nucleotides: TGTGCCAGCTCCTCCGGGGCGGGTCAGCCCCAGCATTTT. Translated, it gives CASSSGAGQPQHF.